This T cell receptor (beta chain) was recovered during a study of radiation and T cells in renal cell carcinoma. Study information: Nephrectomy followed 15 Gy stereotactic body radiation by 4 weeks.

Study conclusions and caveats: Baseline intratumoral clonotype presence is unknown without pretreatment biopsies.

About this clone: What it binds is not known.

As for time point: baseline pretreatment blood. Treatment of the sample: 15 Gy SBRT to primary tumor, nephrectomy 4 weeks later. After SBRT, blood was collected at 2 and 4 weeks, plus baseline. The tumor was a clear cell renal cell carcinoma. The V gene's germline CDR1 is SQVTM and CDR2 ANQGSEA. This CDR3 region has 14 residues. V was pared by 8 bases and J by 0 bases, with 9 bases of the junction left unmatched. Repertoires were generated with immunoSEQ multiplex PCR, while TCRdb's copy carries only in-frame clones and drops some. The sample lists some 95,000 clones, approximately 86% occurring once. The source material was blood, sampled from a patient whose treatment included radiotherapy and nephrectomy. This TCR came from a middle-aged man with renal cell carcinoma. The chain recombines TRBV29-1 with TRBJ2-7; 8 nucleotides line up with TRBD2. The CDR3: CSCQGTRSSYEQYF. CDR3 in DNA: TGCAGCTGCCAGGGGACTAGAAGCTCCTACGAGCAGTACTTC.